This T cell receptor (beta chain) is drawn from a study of T-cell memory formation after mild COVID-19. Study-level background: Among the donors, TCR clusters were largely specific to each donor. Findings of the study overall: Memory from before infection featured some responding clones, which suggests cross-reactive memory joined. The study found balanced CD4/CD8 in clones contracting day 15 to 85 and a CD4+ lean in later expanders.

The CDR3 has 13 amino acids. Germline V lookup: CDR1 SGHRS, CDR2 YFSETQ. V gave up 4 bases and J gave up 8 bases, with 15 bases separating them. This clonotype was seen only a few times. The antigen remains unidentified. Barcoded TCR alpha and TCR beta cDNA libraries with UMIs came from 5'RACE using constant-segment primers. TCRdb reanalysed the 5' RACE reads using MiXCR and keeps one entry per CDR3 protein. The sample lists about 310,000 distinct CDR3 sequences; roughly 21% were seen once. The chain recombines TRBV5-1 with TRBJ1-2, with a tentative D call TRBD1 (5 bases). The TCR was taken from a man between 18 and 35 years old who had mild COVID-19 (a few samples of this study predate the infection). Cell type and time point are not known. The specimen sequenced was PBMCs or a T cell subset sorted from them (not recorded which). The CDR3 is CASSVMPGRGYTF. The CDR3 coding sequence is TGCGCCAGCAGCGTGATGCCGGGACGGGGCTACACCTTC.